The next 22 T cell receptor beta chains were all read from a single sample in a study of T cell clones after liver transplantation. Repertoires were generated with immunoSEQ multiplex PCR, while TCRdb's copy carries only in-frame clones and drops some. Of tens of thousands of clones in the sample, around 78% were seen once. This specimen consisted of CD4+ T cells from blood, obtained at the 22-month timepoint. The receptors stem from a human patient who received a liver transplant. Some T cells may originate from the graft donor.

The chain uses TRBV6-1 and TRBJ1-1; D is possibly TRBD1 (5 bases). The CDR3 is 17 residues long. Germline CDR1 reads MNHNS; CDR2 reads SASEGT. Trimming took 2 bases from V and 0 from J, leaving 16 bases between them. Here the CDR3 reads CASSEFGARWVNTEAFF. The CDR3 nucleotides are TGTGCCAGCAGTGAATTCGGGGCCAGGTGGGTGAACACTGAAGCTTTCTTT.

The chain uses TRBV7-9 and TRBJ2-5; D is undetermined. Trimming stripped 1 base from V and 5 bases from J, with 14 bases between. The CDR3 is 15 residues long. Germline V gene sequence: CDR1 SEHNR, CDR2 FQNEAQ (reference sequence). CDR3 region: CASSLGTPVGETQYF. The CDR3 DNA reads TGTGCCAGCAGCTTAGGTACTCCGGTAGGGGAGACCCAGTACTTC.

The sample holds one count of this clone. The J gene is TRBJ2-3, the V gene TRBV29-1; TRBD2 is a possible D gene (5 bases). Germline V CDR1 and CDR2: SQVTM, ANQGSEA. V was clipped by 8 bases and J by 5 bases, with 11 bases between them. The CDR3 has 11 residues. The CDR3 loop is CSFGGGDTQYF. DNA of the CDR3: TGCAGCTTCGGAGGTGGAGATACGCAGTATTTT.

This clone was counted once. V is TRBV7-2 and J is TRBJ1-3; TRBD1 might be the D (6 bases). With 3 bases removed from V and 0 bases from J, the gap between germline ends came to 9 bases. CDR3 length equals 15 residues. Germline lookup yields CDR1 SGHTA and CDR2 FQGNSA. The CDR3 coding sequence is TGTGCCAGCAGCTTGACAGGCTACTCTGGAAACACCATATATTTT. It translates to CASSLTGYSGNTIYF.

CDR3 nucleotides: TGTGCCAGCAGCTCAGGGGTCACAGATACGCAGTATTTT. This encodes CASSSGVTDTQYF. This sequence joins TRBV7-2 and TRBJ2-3, with D possibly being TRBD1 (6 bases). The germline V gene has CDR1 SGHTA and CDR2 FQGNSA. The V gene lost 4 bases and the J gene lost 2 bases, with 7 bases spanning the gap. CDR3 length equals 13 residues.

Written as DNA, the CDR3 is TGTGCCAGCACCGCGAGCCGGACAGGGGTTGAAGAGCAGTACTTC. Encoded protein: CASTASRTGVEEQYF. This chain joins TRBV6-1 and TRBJ2-7; the match to TRBD1 covers 9 bases. V was clipped by 7 bases and J by 7 bases; unmatched bases: 14. Germline loops: CDR1 MNHNS, CDR2 SASEGT. The CDR3 contains 15 residues.

The rearrangement links TRBV7-7 to TRBJ2-5; D might be TRBD1 (6 bases). From germline, CDR1 is SSHAT and CDR2 FNYEAQ (reference sequence). The length of the CDR3 is 15 residues. The V end was cut by 0 bases, the J end by 1 base, with 9 bases between. CDR3 in amino acids: CASSLAQGPQETQYF. The CDR3 DNA reads TGTGCCAGCAGCTTAGCCCAGGGGCCCCAAGAGACCCAGTACTTC.

The chain links TRBV19 to TRBJ2-7, with 11 bases lining up with TRBD2. Trimming at V came to 3 bases and at J to 2 bases, leaving 3 bases not matched to a gene. Germline V gives CDR1 LNHDA, CDR2 SQIVND (reference sequence). CDR3 length equals 15 residues. This chain's CDR3 is CASSIGTSGAYEQYF. CDR3 DNA: TGTGCCAGTAGTATTGGGACTAGCGGAGCCTACGAGCAGTACTTC. The full variable domain, its missing parts supplied by reference TRBV19 and TRBJ2-7, is DGGITQSPKYLFRKEGQNVTLSCEQNLNHDAMYWYRQDPGQGLRLIYYSQIVNDFQKGDIAEGYSVSREKKESFPLTVTSAQKNPTAFYLCASSIGTSGAYEQYFGPGTRLTVT.

This clone has more than one count but fewer than ten. V and J are TRBV4-3 and TRBJ1-2, with 7 bases matching TRBD1. Germline CDR1 is LGHNA and CDR2 is YSLEER. V lost 1 base to trimming and J lost 4 bases; unmatched junction nucleotides: 6. The CDR3 covers 15 residues. The CDR3 protein is CASSQGRGQGYGYTF. In DNA form, the CDR3 reads TGCGCCAGCAGCCAAGGAAGGGGGCAAGGCTATGGCTACACCTTC.

J is TRBJ2-1 and V is TRBV6-6, with unresolved D. There are 14 residues in the CDR3. Trimming shortened V by 0 bases and J by 3 bases, and 6 bases separated the two germline ends. CDR1 and CDR2 from the germline V gene are MNHNY and SVGAGI (reference sequence). The CDR3 region has the DNA TGTGCCAGCAGTTACTCGCAGGTCTACAATGAGCAGTTCTTC. Translating gives CASSYSQVYNEQFF.

The V gene is TRBV5-1, the J gene TRBJ2-1; 11 positions agree with TRBD2. Losses at the gene ends were 4 bases for V and 1 base for J; bases not matched to a gene: 7. This CDR3 is 17 amino acids long. Germline V lookup: CDR1 SGHRS, CDR2 YFSETQ. The CDR3 protein is CASSKELAGVSYNEQFF. As DNA, the CDR3 is TGCGCCAGCAGCAAAGAACTAGCGGGAGTATCCTACAATGAGCAGTTCTTC. The variable domain in full, completed from reference TRBV5-1 and TRBJ2-1, reads KAGVTQTPRYLIKTRGQQVTLSCSPISGHRSVSWYQQTPGQGLQFLFEYFSETQRNKGNFPGRFSGRQFSNSRSEMNVSTLELGDSALYLCASSKELAGVSYNEQFFGPGTRLTVL.

This clone has a handful of counts. The genes are TRBV7-2 and TRBJ1-1; D possibly corresponds to TRBD1 (5 bases). The germline V gene encodes CDR1 SGHTA and CDR2 FQGNSA. V was cut by 3 bases and J by 4 bases, with 15 bases left in between. The CDR3 length is 15 residues. The chain's CDR3 is CASSFGAPRGTEAFF. The CDR3 coding sequence is TGTGCCAGCAGCTTCGGGGCCCCAAGGGGCACTGAAGCTTTCTTT. Complete variable domain (other parts from reference TRBV7-2 and TRBJ1-1): GAGVSQSPSNKVTEKGKDVELRCDPISGHTALYWYRQSLGQGLEFLIYFQGNSAPDKSGLPSDRFSAERTGGSVSTLTIQRTQQEDSAVYLCASSFGAPRGTEAFFGQGTRLTVV.

The chain employs TRBV11-2 and TRBJ2-2; 12 nucleotides match TRBD2. This CDR3 is 16 amino acids long. Trimming at V came to 1 base and at J to 5 bases, leaving 2 bases not matched to a gene. Per germline, CDR1 SGHAT and CDR2 FQNNGV. Here the CDR3 reads CASSLGTSGATGELFF. In nucleotides, the CDR3 is TGTGCCAGCAGCTTAGGGACTAGCGGGGCTACCGGGGAGCTGTTTTTT.

V usage is TRBV11-1 and J usage is TRBJ2-7, with D maybe TRBD1 (6 bases). Trimming left V 3 bases short and J 2 bases short, with 11 bases between. This CDR3 region has 14 residues. Germline lookup yields CDR1 SGHAT and CDR2 FQDESV (reference sequence). The CDR3 nucleotides read TGTGCCAGCAGCTTCTTAACAGGGCCCTACGAGCAGTACTTC. Residues: CASSFLTGPYEQYF.

V usage is TRBV4-3 and J usage is TRBJ1-6; D is uncertain. The germline gives CDR1 LGHNA, CDR2 YSLEER. V gave up 0 bases and J gave up 8 bases, with 14 bases separating them. The CDR3 covers 16 residues. CDR3 DNA: TGCGCCAGCAGCCAAGAAATGGGGAGGGTCGATTCACCCCTCCACTTT. Translating gives CASSQEMGRVDSPLHF.

This chain joins TRBV9 and TRBJ2-1; D is unclear. The germline V gene encodes CDR1 SGDLS and CDR2 YYNGEE. The CDR3 extends over 13 amino acids. Trimming cost V 0 bases and J 5 bases, with 6 bases left between them. Here the CDR3 DNA reads TGTGCCAGCAGCGTAGCTGTAAACAATGAGCAGTTCTTC. Translating gives CASSVAVNNEQFF.

J is TRBJ2-1 and V is TRBV7-4, with D possibly being TRBD1 or TRBD2 (5 bases each). CDR3 size: 14 residues. Deletions cut 8 bases from V and 9 bases from J, with 20 bases between. Germline CDR1 SGHVT, CDR2 SQSDAQ. The CDR3 DNA reads TGTGCCAGCTTAACCCCGAGGGGTCCGGGTGAGCAGTTCTTC. Its translation is CASLTPRGPGEQFF. Full variable domain (missing parts from reference TRBV7-4 and TRBJ2-1): GAGVSQSPRYKVAKRGRDVALRCDSISGHVTLYWYRQTLGQGSEVLTYSQSDAQRDKSGRPSGRFSAERPERSVSTLKIQRTEQGDSAVYLCASLTPRGPGEQFFGPGTRLTVL.

The chain combines TRBV6-5 with TRBJ1-2, with 7 bases lining up with TRBD1. Germline V CDR1 and CDR2: MNHEY, SVGAGI. The CDR3 is 14 residues long. The V segment lost 0 bases and the J segment 8 bases; nucleotides outside the gene matches: 6. The DNA for the CDR3 is TGTGCCAGCAGTTACTCCGGGACAGTAACGGGCTACACCTTC. Translating it yields CASSYSGTVTGYTF.

The chain employs TRBV2 and TRBJ1-1; 7 nucleotides align to TRBD1. The CDR3 spans 14 residues. CDR1 is SNHLY and CDR2 is FYNNEI in the germline V gene. The V and J ends lost 7 bases and 4 bases, in that order; junction bases with no gene match: 9. This CDR3 reads CASKQQGKVTEAFF. The CDR3 DNA is TGTGCCAGCAAACAACAGGGGAAGGTCACTGAAGCTTTCTTT.

This clone was recorded a few times. The rearrangement links TRBV6-6 to TRBJ1-2; unclear D gene. This CDR3 has 15 residues. Trimming left V 5 bases short and J 5 bases short, with 18 bases between. CDR1 MNHNY and CDR2 SVGAGI come from the germline V gene (reference sequence). The CDR3 sequence is CASSTRASDKYGYTF. The CDR3, as DNA: TGTGCCAGCAGTACCCGGGCCTCCGACAAATATGGCTACACCTTC.

This rearrangement joins TRBV6-5 to TRBJ1-2; D is unresolved. Germline V lookup: CDR1 MNHEY, CDR2 SVGAGI. The V end was cut by 2 bases, the J end by 8 bases, with 12 bases between. The CDR3 runs to 13 residues. The chain's CDR3 is CASSYGAGQGYTF. The CDR3 nucleotides are TGTGCCAGCAGTTACGGAGCAGGTCAAGGCTACACCTTC.

This clone turned up a few times. The chain uses TRBV6-5 and TRBJ2-1; D is unresolved. The CDR3 is 11 residues long. V lost 9 bases to trimming and J lost 2 bases, with 5 bases between them. CDR1 is MNHEY, CDR2 SVGAGI, per germline. CDR3 sequence reads: CASYAYNEQFF. The CDR3, as DNA: TGTGCCAGTTATGCCTACAATGAGCAGTTCTTC.